This T cell receptor beta chain emerged from a study of CD4+ T cells in melanoma. Study-level findings and limits: A reported correlation linked neoantigen-specific CD4+ T cells to CD8+, macrophage and B cell function. Reportedly, melanoma neoantigen-specific CD4+ T cells showed varied differentiation states.

On this clone: Its target is unknown.

V was clipped by 4 bases and J by 5 bases; unmatched bases: 16. This CDR3 region has 17 residues. Germline assignment: CDR1 SGHRS and CDR2 YFSETQ. Sequencing used immunoSEQ multiplex PCR; TCRdb keeps in-frame clones, though not all of them. Here the sample spans about 140,000 clones, about nine tenths being singletons. The chain joins TRBV5-1 to TRBJ2-5; 8 bases match TRBD1. The sequence derives from a human donor with melanoma. The CDR3 coding sequence is TGCGCCAGCAGCACCGGACAGGGTGTGTTAACCGGGGAGACCCAGTACTTC. Translation: CASSTGQGVLTGETQYF.